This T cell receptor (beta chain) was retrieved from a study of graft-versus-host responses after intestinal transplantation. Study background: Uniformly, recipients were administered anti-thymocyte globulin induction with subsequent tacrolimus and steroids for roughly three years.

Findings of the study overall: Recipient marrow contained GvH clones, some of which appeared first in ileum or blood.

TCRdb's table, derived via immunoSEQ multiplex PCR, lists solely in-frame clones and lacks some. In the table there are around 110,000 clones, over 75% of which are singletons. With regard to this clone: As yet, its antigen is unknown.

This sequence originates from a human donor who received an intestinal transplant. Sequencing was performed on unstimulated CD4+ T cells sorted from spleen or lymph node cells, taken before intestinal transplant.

The DNA of the CDR3 is TGTGCCAGCAGCCGTCCAGGCTACGAGCAGTACTTC. As protein: CASSRPGYEQYF. The chain has TRBV6-5 and TRBJ2-7; D not resolved. Trimming took off 6 bases at V and 3 bases at J, with 9 bases between the two ends. The CDR3 spans 12 residues. Germline lookup yields CDR1 MNHEY and CDR2 SVGAGI.